This entry lists 30 T cell receptor beta chains sequenced from one sample in a study of blood T cell repertoires in COVID-19. The repertoire was sequenced with immunoSEQ multiplex PCR; TCRdb's copy has only in-frame clones and lacks some. This table holds approximately 170,000 clones, around 85% found once. Sequenced sample: peripheral blood. The origin of the receptors is a woman aged 50 to 65 with acute or convalescent COVID-19.

The chain employs TRBV28 and TRBJ2-1; D might be TRBD1 (6 bases). CDR1 is MDHEN, CDR2 SYDVKM, per germline. CDR3 length equals 15 residues. Trimming took 2 bases from V and 2 from J, leaving 10 bases between them. The CDR3: CASSLEAGAYNEQFF. CDR3 in DNA: TGTGCCAGCAGTTTAGAGGCAGGGGCCTACAATGAGCAGTTCTTC. Supplemented by reference TRBV28 and TRBJ2-1, the full variable domain reads DVKVTQSSRYLVKRTGEKVFLECVQDMDHENMFWYRQDPGLGLRLIYFSYDVKMKEKGDIPEGYSVSREKKERFSLILESASTNQTSMYLCASSLEAGAYNEQFFGPGTRLTVL.

The chain couples TRBV29-1 to TRBJ1-2; possible D gene TRBD1, 5 bases. The CDR3 loop spans 13 amino acids. Per germline, CDR1 SQVTM and CDR2 ANQGSEA. V lost 6 bases and J 5 bases, leaving 16 bases between the germline ends. The CDR3 region is CSVLPGDLYGYTF. Written as DNA, the CDR3 is TGCAGCGTCCTCCCGGGGGACCTTTATGGCTACACCTTC.

The V gene is TRBV18, the J gene TRBJ1-1, with D uncertain. This CDR3 contains 13 residues. Germline lookup yields CDR1 KGHSH and CDR2 LQKENI. V was pared by 5 bases and J by 2 bases, with 9 bases between. DNA for the CDR3: TGTGCCAGCTCAGGAGTCATTAACACTGAAGCTTTCTTT. It is translated as CASSGVINTEAFF. Filled out from reference TRBV18 and TRBJ1-1, the complete variable domain reads NAGVMQNPRHLVRRRGQEARLRCSPMKGHSHVYWYRQLPEEGLKFMVYLQKENIIDESGMPKERFSAEFPKEGPSILRIQQVVRGDSAAYFCASSGVINTEAFFGQGTRLTVV.

The chain uses TRBV7-2 and TRBJ1-2; 9 nucleotides align to TRBD1. V was pared by 3 bases and J by 9 bases, with 5 bases of the junction left unmatched. Germline V CDR1 and CDR2: SGHTA, FQGNSA. This CDR3 is 13 amino acids long. The CDR3 region has the DNA TGTGCCAGCAGCTTGTCCGGGACAGGGCGCTACACCTTC. This sequence encodes CASSLSGTGRYTF.

J is TRBJ1-1 and V is TRBV30; the match to TRBD1 covers 9 bases. The germline V gene has CDR1 GTSNPN and CDR2 SVGIG (reference sequence). V lost 1 base, J lost 3 bases, and 9 bases stayed unmatched. The CDR3 consists of 16 residues. As DNA, the CDR3 is TGTGCCTGGAGTGGTTATAGGGACAGGGACTACACTGAAGCTTTCTTT. It codes for CAWSGYRDRDYTEAFF.

This clone was counted many times. This chain joins TRBV2 and TRBJ1-5; perhaps TRBD1 as D (5 bases). Trimming removed 5 bases at V and 6 bases at J, with 14 bases between. Germline CDR1 SNHLY, CDR2 FYNNEI. The CDR3 sequence is 14 residues long. The CDR3 loop reads CASSTGGAGQPQHF. DNA for the CDR3: TGTGCCAGCAGTACGGGGGGAGCAGGTCAGCCCCAGCATTTT.

This clone occurred a few times. The chain combines TRBV10-3 with TRBJ2-2; 12 bases are a match to TRBD2. Trimming took 5 bases from V and 0 from J; bases not matched to a gene: 4. Germline V lookup: CDR1 ENHRY, CDR2 SYGVKD. The CDR3 runs to 17 residues. This CDR3 reads CAISKLAGGPNTGELFF. In nucleotides, the CDR3 is TGTGCCATCAGTAAACTAGCGGGGGGACCGAACACCGGGGAGCTGTTTTTT.

In its sample, this clone was seen many times. The V gene is TRBV27, the J gene TRBJ2-3; D uncertain. The germline CDR1 and CDR2 sequences are MNHEY and SMNVEV (reference sequence). The CDR3 has 14 residues. Trimming took 7 bases from V and 5 from J, leaving 16 bases between them. The CDR3 loop is CASMRPGVGDTQYF. In DNA, the CDR3 is TGTGCCAGCATGAGGCCTGGAGTTGGAGATACGCAGTATTTT.

The genes are TRBV5-1 and TRBJ2-3; 7 nucleotides agree with TRBD1. Germline values: CDR1 SGHRS, CDR2 YFSETQ. V gave up 8 bases and J gave up 0 bases; unmatched junction bases: 6. CDR3 length: 14 residues. This chain's CDR3 is CASGAGGSTDTQYF. CDR3 DNA: TGCGCCAGTGGGGCAGGGGGTAGCACAGATACGCAGTATTTT.

This chain links TRBV14 with TRBJ2-3, with a possible D match to TRBD2 (6 bases). This CDR3 is 14 amino acids long. CDR1 SGHDN and CDR2 FVKESK come from the germline V gene. The V end was cut by 4 bases, the J end by 2 bases, with 10 bases between. The DNA for the CDR3 is TGTGCCAGCAGCCGGGACTTACCCACAGATACGCAGTATTTT. This translates into CASSRDLPTDTQYF.

The chain combines TRBV6-5 with TRBJ2-1; the match to TRBD1 covers 8 bases. The germline V gene has CDR1 MNHEY and CDR2 SVGAGI. The ends lost 4 bases at V and 2 bases at J; junction bases unmatched: 4. This CDR3 has 15 residues. The CDR3 spells CASSSWTGTYNEQFF. CDR3 DNA sequence: TGTGCCAGCAGTTCGTGGACAGGGACCTACAATGAGCAGTTCTTC.

On this clone: At one end, the junction sequence differs from germline, possibly due to a read error. The genes are TRBV2 and TRBJ2-7, with D perhaps matching TRBD2 (6 bases). The CDR3 sequence is 15 residues long. Per germline, CDR1 SNHLY and CDR2 FYNNEI. CDR3 nucleotides: TGTGCCAGCAGTAATACCGGGACTGGGTCCTTCGAGCAGTACTTC. Its protein product is CASSNTGTGSFEQYF.

The genes are TRBV18 and TRBJ2-1; 8 nucleotides line up with TRBD2. The germline V gene has CDR1 KGHSH and CDR2 LQKENI. V lost 2 bases to trimming and J lost 0 bases; unmatched junction nucleotides: 9. CDR3 length: 18 amino acids. CDR3: CASSPVRQRGSSYNEQFF. For the CDR3, the DNA is TGTGCCAGCTCACCAGTTAGACAGCGGGGGAGCTCCTACAATGAGCAGTTCTTC. Looking up the rest from reference TRBV18 and TRBJ2-1 gives the full variable domain: NAGVMQNPRHLVRRRGQEARLRCSPMKGHSHVYWYRQLPEEGLKFMVYLQKENIIDESGMPKERFSAEFPKEGPSILRIQQVVRGDSAAYFCASSPVRQRGSSYNEQFFGPGTRLTVL.

The genes are TRBV10-1 and TRBJ2-1, with 8 nucleotides matching TRBD2. Germline V gene data show CDR1 as WNHNN and CDR2 as SYGVQD (reference sequence). This CDR3 has 15 amino acids. V was pared by 1 base and J by 9 bases, with 8 bases of the junction left unmatched. CDR3 DNA sequence: TGCGCCAGCAGTGAGTTGAAGCGGGGGAGGGGTGAGCAGTTCTTC. Translation: CASSELKRGRGEQFF.

The chain combines TRBV19 with TRBJ1-1; 9 positions agree with TRBD1. Germline-derived CDR1 and CDR2 are LNHDA and SQIVND (reference sequence). This CDR3 has 17 residues. After removal of 3 bases from V and 4 bases from J, the junction contained 12 bases not matched to a gene. This CDR3 is CASSMVGTGSWGTEAFF. The CDR3 DNA reads as TGTGCCAGTAGTATGGTCGGGACAGGGAGCTGGGGCACTGAAGCTTTCTTT.

The sample holds a few counts of this clone. The chain carries TRBV28 and TRBJ1-2; possibly TRBD1 for D (6 bases). Germline CDR1 MDHEN, CDR2 SYDVKM. The CDR3 runs to 16 residues. V lost 4 bases, J lost 3 bases, and 18 bases lay in between. The CDR3 nucleotides are TGTGCCAGCAGTTCCTTTGGACTCAGGGGAGACTATGGCTACACCTTC. This codes for CASSSFGLRGDYGYTF.

As DNA, the CDR3 is TGCGCCAGCAGTGACCGGACTAGCGGGAGTCGGACCGGGGAGCTGTTTTTT. Translated, it gives CASSDRTSGSRTGELFF. The V gene is TRBV10-1, the J gene TRBJ2-2; TRBD2 matches 13 bases. CDR3 length: 17 residues. V lost 3 bases and J lost 5; bases outside the gene matches: 6. CDR1 is WNHNN, CDR2 SYGVQD, per germline (reference sequence).

This clone turned up a few times. The CDR3: CASSYETGRTEAFF. CDR3 coding DNA: TGTGCCAGCAGTTACGAGACAGGGCGGACTGAAGCTTTCTTT. The V gene is TRBV6-5, the J gene TRBJ1-1, with 7 bases lining up with TRBD1. This CDR3 is 14 amino acids long. The junction had 5 bases not matched to a gene; V was cut back by 2 bases and J by 5 bases. The germline V gene has CDR1 MNHEY and CDR2 SVGAGI.

This clone was detected a few times. The rearrangement uses TRBV28 and TRBJ1-2, with 9 nucleotides matching TRBD1. Germline CDR1 is MDHEN and CDR2 is SYDVKM. V lost 4 bases and J lost 2; bases outside the gene matches: 5. This CDR3 is 15 amino acids long. This chain's CDR3 is CASSSYRGLNYGYTF. As DNA, the CDR3 is TGTGCCAGCAGTTCCTACAGGGGGCTCAACTATGGCTACACCTTC.

The CDR3, as DNA: TGTGCCAGCAGTTACTCCGGGACTAGCTCCTACGAGCAGTACTTC. Encoded protein: CASSYSGTSSYEQYF. The J gene is TRBJ2-7, the V gene TRBV6-5, with TRBD2 matching 8 bases. V trimming: 0 bases; J trimming: 0 bases; junction bases outside the gene matches: 1. Germline-derived CDR1 and CDR2 are MNHEY and SVGAGI. The CDR3 covers 15 residues.

The chain uses TRBV19 and TRBJ1-1, with 7 bases identical to TRBD1. This CDR3 contains 13 residues. Germline CDR1 is LNHDA and CDR2 is SQIVND (reference sequence). Trimming removed 7 bases from V and 3 bases from J; junction bases left unmatched: 5. The CDR3 bases are TGTGCCAGTAAGGGACAGTCCTACACTGAAGCTTTCTTT. Protein: CASKGQSYTEAFF.

V gene TRBV5-1 combines with J gene TRBJ1-2; TRBD1 matches at 10 bases. The trim removed 4 bases at V and 7 bases at J, leaving 10 bases unmatched. There are 15 residues in the CDR3. Germline V gene data show CDR1 as SGHRS and CDR2 as YFSETQ. DNA for the CDR3: TGCGCCAGCAGCGGGACAGGGGATAGTAGGGGTGGCTACACCTTC. The encoded protein is CASSGTGDSRGGYTF.

J is TRBJ1-5 and V is TRBV2; D is ambiguous. Germline values: CDR1 SNHLY, CDR2 FYNNEI. This CDR3 contains 15 residues. The germline V and J ends were trimmed by 6 bases and 2 bases, with 14 bases remaining between them. CDR3 in DNA: TGTGCCAGCAGGAGGCCCGGGGATGGCAATCAGCCCCAGCATTTT. It encodes CASRRPGDGNQPQHF.

The chain links TRBV14 to TRBJ1-1; weak D call: TRBD1 (6 bases). The CDR3 has 14 residues. V dropped 4 bases and J dropped 2 bases, with 11 bases sitting between them. CDR1 and CDR2 from the germline V gene are SGHDN and FVKESK. This chain's CDR3 is CASSRYRDNTEAFF. The CDR3 coding sequence is TGTGCCAGCAGCCGCTACAGGGATAACACTGAAGCTTTCTTT.

This clone was observed a single time. The chain combines TRBV3-1 (or the pseudogene TRBV3-2) with TRBJ2-2, with TRBD1 identical over 8 bases. The CDR3 totals 15 residues. In germline, CDR1 is LGHDT, CDR2 YNNKEL (reference sequence). Germline trimming cut 4 bases from V and 6 bases from J; bases unmatched to any gene: 7. CDR3 bases: TGTGCCAGCAGCCCCCCCCAGGGGGCGGCCGGGGAGCTGTTTTTT. Protein sequence: CASSPPQGAAGELFF.

V and J are TRBV7-8 and TRBJ1-2; possible D gene TRBD1, 5 bases. CDR3 length equals 13 residues. CDR1 is SGHVS, CDR2 FQNEAQ, per germline. The V end lost 2 bases, the J end lost 6 bases, and 10 bases lay between the germline ends. CDR3 DNA: TGTGCCAGCAGCTTATCGGCAGGGAATGGCTACACCTTC. It codes for CASSLSAGNGYTF.

The chain recombines TRBV3-1 (or the pseudogene TRBV3-2) with TRBJ2-3; TRBD2 aligns across 7 bases. This CDR3 is built from 16 residues. J was trimmed by 2 bases and V by 3 bases; bases with no gene match: 8. Germline V gives CDR1 LGHDT, CDR2 YNNKEL (reference sequence). As DNA, the CDR3 is TGTGCCAGCAGCCATTCCGGGGAGGGCCCCACAGATACGCAGTATTTT. Translation gives CASSHSGEGPTDTQYF.

This chain links TRBV23-1 with TRBJ1-1; 8 bases map to TRBD1. TRBV23-1 is designated an ORF whose function remains uncertain. The CDR3 is made up of 18 amino acids. The V gene end was trimmed by 4 bases and the J gene end by 0 bases; junction bases not matched to a gene: 13. The DNA for the CDR3 is TGCGCCAGCAGTCTTAATCAGGGGGCGAACCCCATGAACACTGAAGCTTTCTTT. Its translation is CASSLNQGANPMNTEAFF.

J is TRBJ2-7 and V is TRBV7-2; 8 nucleotides align to TRBD2. The junction had 10 bases not matched to a gene; V was cut back by 6 bases and J by 0 bases. CDR1 is SGHTA, CDR2 FQGNSA, per germline. This CDR3 spans 16 amino acids. The CDR3 nucleotides are TGTGCCAGCAGTCCCCGGGGGGGATACAGCTCCTACGAGCAGTACTTC. It codes for CASSPRGGYSSYEQYF.

Only a few counts were recorded for this clone. The V and J genes are TRBV6-5 and TRBJ2-3; D unresolved. Germline-derived CDR1 and CDR2 are MNHEY and SVGAGI. Trimming pared 2 bases from V and 3 bases from J, leaving 12 bases between. The CDR3 covers 15 residues. The CDR3 region has the DNA TGTGCCAGCAGTTACGGAGCGACCGGGACAGATACGCAGTATTTT. It specifies CASSYGATGTDTQYF.